Detailed here is one T cell receptor beta chain. Its target is not known. Method: immunoSEQ multiplex PCR; TCRdb's copy keeps in-frame clones and lacks some. The sample records tens of thousands of clones, 89% being singletons. Time point in this sample: week 47, end of study. Vaccination used 300 ug of mutant IDH1 20-mer peptide per dose, with topical imiquimod. Those who donated had recent WHO grade 3 or 4 IDH1-mutant, ATRX-lost astrocytomas. Germline CDR1 reads LNHDA; CDR2 reads SQIVND (reference sequence). The CDR3 covers 13 residues. Deletions cut 5 bases from V and 6 bases from J, with 14 bases between. The data were obtained in a study of a mutant IDH1 vaccine in newly diagnosed glioma. Study in general: Vaccines were first given 4-6 weeks after radiotherapy alone, or with temozolomide cycles. Antecedent treatment encompassed radiotherapy, temozolomide, or their combination; the majority received both.

The chain recombines TRBV19 with TRBJ2-7, with D uncertain. Sequenced here: PBMCs, sampled from a glioma patient whose treatment included an IDH1 peptide vaccine. This sequence was found in a woman in her fifties or sixties with glioma. The CDR3 DNA sequence: TGTGCCAGTAGTGGTAGCTTGCCTGGCGAGCAGTACTTC. This sequence encodes CASSGSLPGEQYF.